These T cell receptor beta chains were read from a single sample in a study of vaccination effects on CD4 cells after COVID-19. Sequencing used immunoSEQ multiplex PCR; TCRdb keeps in-frame clones, though not all of them. The sample holds over 60,000 clones, 65% to 85% seen once. These receptors have no known antigen. Specimen: CD4+ T cells from PBMCs cultured with HCoV-NL63 spike peptides, collected before COVID-19 vaccination. Receptors originate from a human donor who received a COVID-19 vaccine. Each CDR3 is given with its conserved first and last residue. Fields, in order: D gene, clone size, V gene, J gene, CDR3 DNA, CDR3 protein. D genes are given only for firm matches. Only part of the rows carry a size: once, few, many, or a class if the clone is expanded.

>-|once|TRBV19|TRBJ1-5
TGTGCCAGTAGTATAGCGCGGGGGAGCAATCAGCCCCAGCATTTT
CASSIARGSNQPQHF
>TRBD1|-|TRBV6-6|TRBJ1-2
TGTGCCAGCAGTTCCGGGACAGGGGGCTATGGCTACACCTTC
CASSSGTGGYGYTF
>-|-|TRBV2|TRBJ1-5
TGTGCCAGCACAGAGGGGGGGGGTCAGCCCCAGCATTTT
CASTEGGGQPQHF
>-|-|TRBV2|TRBJ2-2
TGTGCCAGCCAGACTTACAGAGGCACCGGGGAGCTGTTTTTT
CASQTYRGTGELFF
>TRBD1|-|TRBV2|TRBJ1-6
TGTGCCAGCACCTACGCCGGGACAGGGAGATCACCCCTCCACTTT
CASTYAGTGRSPLHF
>TRBD2|-|TRBV30|TRBJ2-1
TGTGCCTGGATGCGGGGGACTTTTCTAATTAGCTCCTACAATGAGCAGTTCTTC
CAWMRGTFLISSYNEQFF
>-|-|TRBV29-1|TRBJ1-2
TGCAGCGCTGAAGGACAGTCCGCTAACTATGGCTACACCTTC
CSAEGQSANYGYTF
>TRBD2|-|TRBV19|TRBJ2-2
TGTGCCAGTAGTATGGGACTAGCGAACACCGGGGAGCTGTTTTTT
CASSMGLANTGELFF
>-|once|TRBV10-2|TRBJ1-5
TGCGCCAGCACCTCCTTGGGGCCTCAGCCCCAGCATTTT
CASTSLGPQPQHF
>-|-|TRBV7-2|TRBJ2-3
TGTGCCAGCAGCTTTCGGGCCGACTCTATCACAGATACGCAGTATTTT
CASSFRADSITDTQYF
>-|-|TRBV5-1|TRBJ1-1
TGCGCCAGCAGCTTGGCGGGGGCGAACACTGAAGCTTTCTTT
CASSLAGANTEAFF
>TRBD1|-|TRBV5-1|TRBJ2-3
TGCGCCAGCAGAAGGACAGGGGGACCAGATACGCAGTATTTT
CASRRTGGPDTQYF
>TRBD2|once|TRBV18|TRBJ2-3
TGTGCCAGCTCACCACCTATCGGCGGGAGGAGCGCAGATACGCAGTATTTT
CASSPPIGGRSADTQYF
>-|-|TRBV7-9|TRBJ2-5
TGTGCCAGCAGCATTGGGGGGGCAATGGAGACCCAGTACTTC
CASSIGGAMETQYF
>TRBD1|-|TRBV6-1|TRBJ1-4
TGTGCCAGCAGTGAGGGACAGGGGGTGAGGCATGAAAAACTGTTTTTT
CASSEGQGVRHEKLFF
>-|-|TRBV5-1|TRBJ1-1
TGCGCCAGCAGCTTCGGTGGGAACACTGAAGCTTTCTTT
CASSFGGNTEAFF
>-|-|TRBV19|TRBJ1-6
TGTGCCAGTAGTATCGGAACAGGGTATTCACCCCTCCACTTT
CASSIGTGYSPLHF
>-|-|TRBV7-6|TRBJ2-1
TGTGCCAGCAGCTCGATCGCCTCCTACAATGAGCAGTTCTTC
CASSSIASYNEQFF
>TRBD1|-|TRBV18|TRBJ2-5
TGTGCCAGCTCACGGGACAGAGAGACCCAGTACTTC
CASSRDRETQYF
>-|-|TRBV7-2|TRBJ2-5
TGTGCCAGCAGCTTTTCGGCAGAAGAGACCCAGTACTTC
CASSFSAEETQYF
>TRBD1|-|TRBV2|TRBJ1-1
TGTGCCAGCAGGCTTAGTCCCGGGACAGGGCCAAAAGCTTTCTTT
CASRLSPGTGPKAFF
>TRBD1|-|TRBV5-1|TRBJ1-4
TGCGCCAGCAGCTCTGTAACAGGGGACGAAAAACTGTTTTTT
CASSSVTGDEKLFF
>TRBD2|-|TRBV7-2|TRBJ2-3
TGTGCCAGCAGCTTCCATAGCGGGGGGGCCTCGACAGATACGCAGTATTTT
CASSFHSGGASTDTQYF
>-|-|TRBV6-5|TRBJ1-1
TGTGCCAGCAGTTACGCCCCAGTGGGGGCTGGGACTGAAGCTTTCTTT
CASSYAPVGAGTEAFF
>-|-|TRBV7-3|TRBJ2-6
TGTGCCAGCAGCTCAGTAGGGCAGGGGACTGGGGCCAACGTCCTGACTTTC
CASSSVGQGTGANVLTF
>TRBD1|few|TRBV19|TRBJ1-2
TGTGCCAGTAGTATCACAGGGGCTAACTATGGCTACACCTTC
CASSITGANYGYTF
>-|-|TRBV12-3/TRBV12-4|TRBJ2-6
TGTGCCAGCAGTTTAGTTGGGGCCAACGTCCTGACTTTC
CASSLVGANVLTF
>-|few|TRBV12-3/TRBV12-4|TRBJ1-3
TGTGCCAGCCGGGGGCCGAGAAACACCATATATTTT
CASRGPRNTIYF
>TRBD1|-|TRBV5-1|TRBJ2-3
TGCGCCAGCAGCTTGGTGGGACAGGCGATCACAGATACGCAGTATTTT
CASSLVGQAITDTQYF
>-|-|TRBV6-5|TRBJ1-1
TGTGCCAGCAGTTCCATTCAGGGCACTGAAGCTTTCTTT
CASSSIQGTEAFF
>-|-|TRBV6-5|TRBJ2-5
TGTGCCAGCAGGAAGGGTGGGGAGACCCAGTACTTC
CASRKGGETQYF
>-|-|TRBV5-1|TRBJ2-5
TGCGCCAGCAGCGTTGGCGTTTTGGAGACCCAGTACTTC
CASSVGVLETQYF
>-|once|TRBV30|TRBJ1-2
TGTGCCTGGAGTGTCGGAGCTTATGGCTACACCTTC
CAWSVGAYGYTF
>TRBD2|-|TRBV2|TRBJ2-1
TGTGCCAGCAGTGGAAGGCTAGCGGGGGAGTCCTACAATGAGCAGTTCTTC
CASSGRLAGESYNEQFF
>-|few|TRBV9|TRBJ1-4
TGTGCCAGCAGCGCGGTTGCAACTAATGAAAAACTGTTTTTT
CASSAVATNEKLFF
>-|-|TRBV5-1|TRBJ2-3
TGCGCCAGCAGCTTGGAAGGGGGGAGTAGGGGAGATACGCAGTATTTT
CASSLEGGSRGDTQYF
>-|-|TRBV6-5|TRBJ1-3
TGTGCCAGCCTTGGACCGACAGGCGGAGGAAACACCATATATTTT
CASLGPTGGGNTIYF
>TRBD1|-|TRBV20-1|TRBJ1-2
TGCAGTGGAGACAGGGTTGATGGCTACACCTTC
CSGDRVDGYTF
>TRBD1|-|TRBV2|TRBJ1-5
TGTGCCAGCAGGACGACAGGGGATCGGTGGGTTCAGCCCCAGCATTTT
CASRTTGDRWVQPQHF
>-|once|TRBV7-9|TRBJ2-1
TGTGCCAGCAGCCCGACGGACTGCGGGAAATACAATGAGCAGTTCTTC
CASSPTDCGKYNEQFF
>TRBD2|-|TRBV4-1|TRBJ2-1
TGCGCCAGCAGCCTGGCTCGGGGGGGGCGTTACAATGAGCAGTTCTTC
CASSLARGGRYNEQFF
>TRBD1|-|TRBV6-5|TRBJ2-2
TGTGCCACCCCGTCGTGGACAGGGATCGGGGAGCTGTTTTTT
CATPSWTGIGELFF
>-|-|TRBV5-4|TRBJ2-2
TGTGCCAGCAGCTCTCGACAGGGAGGGACCGGGGAGCTGTTTTTT
CASSSRQGGTGELFF
>-|-|TRBV7-9|TRBJ2-1
TGTGCCAGCAGCAACACCGGGACTCAAGACAATGAGCAGTTCTTC
CASSNTGTQDNEQFF
>TRBD1|-|TRBV18|TRBJ1-1
TGTGCCAGCTCGCTTCTGACAGGGCAAATGAACACTGAAGCTTTCTTT
CASSLLTGQMNTEAFF
>-|-|TRBV6-4|TRBJ2-2
TGTGCCAGCAGTGACTCGGGATCCCCCCACACCGGGGAGCTGTTTTTT
CASSDSGSPHTGELFF
>-|-|TRBV12-3/TRBV12-4|TRBJ2-3
TGTGCCAGCAGTTTTGGTTCAGCGGATACGCAGTATTTT
CASSFGSADTQYF
>-|-|TRBV28|TRBJ2-2
TGTGCCAGCAGTGGCGGGTGGACGGATTTTTCCGGGGAGCTGTTTTTT
CASSGGWTDFSGELFF
>-|-|TRBV5-1|TRBJ1-2
TGCGCCAGCAGCTTCCAAGCCGGGACATCTAACTATGGCTACACCTTC
CASSFQAGTSNYGYTF
>-|-|TRBV27|TRBJ1-4
TGTGCCAGCAGTTTTCGGATCAGAGAAAAACTGTTTTTT
CASSFRIREKLFF
>TRBD2|-|TRBV5-1|TRBJ2-5
TGCGCCAGCAGCTTTAGGACTAGCGGGACGGGAGAGACCCAGTACTTC
CASSFRTSGTGETQYF
>TRBD2|-|TRBV10-3|TRBJ2-2
TGTGCCATCAGTGCCAGCGGGAGCACGAACACCGGGGAGCTGTTTTTT
CAISASGSTNTGELFF
>-|-|TRBV2|TRBJ1-2
TGTGCCAGCAGTGAAGGTGTCAGGGTCGGCTACACCTTC
CASSEGVRVGYTF